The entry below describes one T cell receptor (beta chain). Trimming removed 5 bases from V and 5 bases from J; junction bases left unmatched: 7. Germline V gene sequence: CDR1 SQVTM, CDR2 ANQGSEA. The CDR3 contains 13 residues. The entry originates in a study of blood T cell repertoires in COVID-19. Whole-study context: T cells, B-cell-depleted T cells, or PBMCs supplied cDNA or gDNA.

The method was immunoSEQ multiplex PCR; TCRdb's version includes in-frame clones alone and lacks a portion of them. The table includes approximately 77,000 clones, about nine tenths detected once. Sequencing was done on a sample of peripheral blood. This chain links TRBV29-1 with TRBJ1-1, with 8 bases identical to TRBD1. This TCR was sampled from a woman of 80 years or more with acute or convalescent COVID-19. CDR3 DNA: TGCAGCGTTCAGACAGGGGTAAGAACTGAAGCTTTCTTT. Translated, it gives CSVQTGVRTEAFF.